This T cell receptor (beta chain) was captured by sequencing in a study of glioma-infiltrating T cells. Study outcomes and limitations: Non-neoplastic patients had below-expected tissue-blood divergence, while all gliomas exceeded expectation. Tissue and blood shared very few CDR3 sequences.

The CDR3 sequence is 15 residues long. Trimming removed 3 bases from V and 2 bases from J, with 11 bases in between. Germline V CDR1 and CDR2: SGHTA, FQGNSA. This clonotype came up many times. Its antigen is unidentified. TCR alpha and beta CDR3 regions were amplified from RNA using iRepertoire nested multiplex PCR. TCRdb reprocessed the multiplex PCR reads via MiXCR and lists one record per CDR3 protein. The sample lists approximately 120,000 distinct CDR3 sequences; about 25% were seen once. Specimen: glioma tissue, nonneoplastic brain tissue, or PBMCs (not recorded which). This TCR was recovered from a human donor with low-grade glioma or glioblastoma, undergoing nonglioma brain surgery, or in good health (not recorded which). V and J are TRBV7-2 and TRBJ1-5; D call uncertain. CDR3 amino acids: CASSFGLGGNQPQHF. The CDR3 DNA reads TGTGCCAGCAGCTTCGGGCTAGGAGGCAATCAGCCCCAGCATTTT.